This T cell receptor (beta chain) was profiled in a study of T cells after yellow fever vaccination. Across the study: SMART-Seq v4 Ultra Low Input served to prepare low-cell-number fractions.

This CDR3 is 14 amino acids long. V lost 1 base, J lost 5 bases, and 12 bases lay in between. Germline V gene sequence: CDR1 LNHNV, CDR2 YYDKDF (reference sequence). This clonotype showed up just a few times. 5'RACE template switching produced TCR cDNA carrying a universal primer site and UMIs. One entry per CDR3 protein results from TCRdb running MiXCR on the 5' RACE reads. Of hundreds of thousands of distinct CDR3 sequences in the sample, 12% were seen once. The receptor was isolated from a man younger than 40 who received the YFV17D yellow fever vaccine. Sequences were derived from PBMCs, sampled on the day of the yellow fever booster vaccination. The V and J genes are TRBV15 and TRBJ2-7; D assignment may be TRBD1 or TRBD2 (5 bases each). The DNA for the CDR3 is TGTGCCACCAGCAGAGCTCCGGGGCCCAACGAGCAGTACTTC. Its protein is CATSRAPGPNEQYF.